Sequencing of this T cell receptor beta chain was carried out in a study of long-term antiretroviral therapy in people with HIV. Version v3.0 of the immunoSEQ assay ran at survey level. Sequencing was performed with immunoSEQ multiplex PCR; in TCRdb, only in-frame clones are kept and a portion is missing. The sample yields under 20,000 clones, 75% to 85% seen once. This CDR3 is 14 amino acids long. The V and J ends lost 2 bases and 6 bases respectively, with 12 bases between them. Per germline, CDR1 MNHEY and CDR2 SVGAGI. Concerning this clone: The antigen is undetermined.

Every participant with HIV received treatment in the United States. Study outcomes and limitations: The range of CDR3 lengths in HIV repertoires proved narrower than that found in controls. Whichever time point was examined, clones expanded before ART dominated the repertoire. In samples taken after ART, diversity increased but remained below transplant donor control levels.

The chain links TRBV6-5 to TRBJ2-3; D possibly corresponds to TRBD2 (7 bases). This receptor was obtained from a woman in her forties with HIV. Sequences were derived from unsorted PBMCs, sampled 0.2 years after starting antiretroviral therapy. For the CDR3, the DNA is TGTGCCAGCAGTTACGCGGGGGCAGATGATACGCAGTATTTT. It encodes CASSYAGADDTQYF.